Sequencing of this T cell receptor beta chain was carried out in a study of long-term antiretroviral therapy in people with HIV. This clone is a singleton in its sample. It was version v3.0 of the immunoSEQ assay that was run at survey level. TCRdb's table, derived via immunoSEQ multiplex PCR, lists solely in-frame clones and lacks some. The sample has under 20,000 clones; about four fifths are singletons. This CDR3 region has 15 residues. The V end lost 3 bases, the J end lost 6 bases, and 15 bases lay between the germline ends. Germline values: CDR1 LNHDA, CDR2 SQIVND (reference sequence). This receptor was obtained from a woman aged 50 to 65 with HIV. The sample here was unsorted PBMCs, taken 0.3 years after starting antiretroviral therapy. The chain joins TRBV19 to TRBJ1-5, with D tentatively TRBD1 (5 bases). In DNA form, the CDR3 reads TGTGCCAGTAGTATTTCAGGGACTAAGAGTCAGCCCCAGCATTTT. Protein sequence: CASSISGTKSQPQHF.